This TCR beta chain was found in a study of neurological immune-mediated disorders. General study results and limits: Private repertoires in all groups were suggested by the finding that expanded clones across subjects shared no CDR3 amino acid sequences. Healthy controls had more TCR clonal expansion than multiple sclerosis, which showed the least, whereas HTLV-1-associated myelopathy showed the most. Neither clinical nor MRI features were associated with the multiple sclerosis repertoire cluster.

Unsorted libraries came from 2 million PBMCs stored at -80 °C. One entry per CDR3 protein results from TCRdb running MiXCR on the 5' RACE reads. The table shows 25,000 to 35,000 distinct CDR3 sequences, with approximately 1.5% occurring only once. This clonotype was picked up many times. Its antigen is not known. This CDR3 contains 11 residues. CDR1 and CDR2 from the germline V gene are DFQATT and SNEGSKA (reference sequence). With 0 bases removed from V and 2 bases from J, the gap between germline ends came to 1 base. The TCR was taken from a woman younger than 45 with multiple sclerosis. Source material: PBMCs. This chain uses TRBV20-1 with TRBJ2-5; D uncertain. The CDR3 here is CSARDQETQYF. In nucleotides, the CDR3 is TGCAGTGCTAGAGATCAAGAGACCCAGTACTTC.